The sequence of this T cell receptor (beta chain) was determined in a study of T cell responses to AZD1222 COVID-19 vaccine. The germline V and J ends were trimmed by 2 bases and 0 bases, with 5 bases remaining between them. Germline V gives CDR1 SGHRS, CDR2 YFSETQ. The CDR3 totals 13 residues. The method was immunoSEQ multiplex PCR; TCRdb's version includes in-frame clones alone and lacks a portion of them. The data show over 130,000 clones, 70% to 90% seen once. The chain employs TRBV5-1 and TRBJ2-5; D is unclear. The sample was peripheral blood, taken on day 0 of AZD1222 vaccination. The sequence was obtained from an adult in good health. The DNA of the CDR3 is TGCGCCAGCAGCTTCGTGTACCAAGAGACCCAGTACTTC. Translation: CASSFVYQETQYF. The full variable domain, in which reference TRBV5-1 and TRBJ2-5 provide the parts outside the CDR3, is KAGVTQTPRYLIKTRGQQVTLSCSPISGHRSVSWYQQTPGQGLQFLFEYFSETQRNKGNFPGRFSGRQFSNSRSEMNVSTLELGDSALYLCASSFVYQETQYFGPGTRLLVL.